The next 12 T cell receptor beta chains were all read from a single sample in a study of shared clonotypes between healthy human individuals (dated by TCRdb to about 2020). Receptor amplification or capture employed the immunoSEQ multiplex PCR assay. TCRdb's version of the immuneACCESS table is confined to in-frame rearrangements and falls short of the full clone set. An unresolved V gene accounts for under half of the shortfall where checked; the remainder is of unknown origin. The sample contains under 2,500,000 clones, about 94% of them found a single time. Jointly, the top ten make up less than 0.15% of the sample. The sample taken for sequencing was naive CD4+ T cells sorted from blood. Interpreted using the paper, the cell subset or site label stands for: CD45RA+ positively selected. The receptors stem from a man aged 18-30 years in good health.

The V and J genes are TRBV27 and TRBJ2-7; maybe TRBD1 (6 bases). The CDR3 contains 13 residues. Germline values: CDR1 MNHEY, CDR2 SMNVEV (reference sequence). The V end was cut by 5 bases, the J end by 5 bases, with 13 bases between. CDR3 protein: CASSITGFHEQYF. CDR3 DNA: TGTGCCAGCAGTATCACAGGGTTCCACGAGCAGTACTTC.

This chain links TRBV6-1 with TRBJ2-7; D may match TRBD1 or TRBD2 (6 bases each). The CDR3 sequence is 14 residues long. Germline-derived CDR1 and CDR2 are MNHNS and SASEGT. With 2 bases removed from V and 5 bases from J, the gap between germline ends came to 13 bases. This CDR3 is CASSEWQGRNEQYF. CDR3 DNA sequence: TGTGCCAGCAGTGAATGGCAGGGGAGGAACGAGCAGTACTTC.

The chain employs TRBV29-1 and TRBJ1-2, with D possibly matching TRBD1 (5 bases). CDR3 length equals 15 residues. Germline values: CDR1 SQVTM, CDR2 ANQGSEA. V lost 6 bases, J lost 3 bases, and 20 bases lay in between. CDR3 coding DNA: TGCAGCGTCAAAGACAGAGGAGCTATCCACTATGGCTACACCTTC. This sequence encodes CSVKDRGAIHYGYTF.

This sequence joins TRBV7-2 and TRBJ2-3; 9 nucleotides agree with TRBD2. The CDR3 runs 15 residues. The germline CDR1 and CDR2 sequences are SGHTA and FQGNSA. The V gene end was trimmed by 4 bases and the J gene end by 6 bases; junction bases not matched to a gene: 8. The CDR3 here is CASSSSGRPGDTQYF. The CDR3 DNA reads TGTGCCAGCAGCTCGAGCGGGAGGCCGGGGGATACGCAGTATTTT. Full variable domain (rest looked up from reference TRBV7-2 and TRBJ2-3): GAGVSQSPSNKVTEKGKDVELRCDPISGHTALYWYRQSLGQGLEFLIYFQGNSAPDKSGLPSDRFSAERTGGSVSTLTIQRTQQEDSAVYLCASSSSGRPGDTQYFGPGTRLTVL.

The V and J genes are TRBV30 and TRBJ2-3; D is perhaps TRBD1 or TRBD2 (6 bases each). Trimming took 1 base from V and 4 from J, leaving 12 bases between them. From germline, CDR1 is GTSNPN and CDR2 SVGIG (reference sequence). The CDR3 is made up of 14 amino acids. The CDR3 loop reads CAWSEGGGADTQYF. The CDR3 DNA sequence: TGTGCCTGGAGTGAGGGGGGCGGGGCAGATACGCAGTATTTT.

V gene TRBV7-2 combines with J gene TRBJ1-6; unclear D gene. The CDR3 consists of 13 residues. The V end was cut by 1 base, the J end by 9 bases, with 7 bases between. In germline, CDR1 is SGHTA, CDR2 FQGNSA. The CDR3 loop is CASSLDAGSPLHF. Written as DNA, the CDR3 is TGTGCCAGCAGCTTAGACGCTGGTTCACCCCTCCACTTT.

The chain has TRBV5-1 and TRBJ1-2; D not certain. This CDR3 spans 16 amino acids. V was shortened by 3 bases and J by 2 bases, with 17 bases between the two germline ends. The V gene's germline CDR1 is SGHRS and CDR2 YFSETQ. The CDR3 bases are TGCGCCAGCAGCTCATCGGCTGTTCAGAGGAACTATGGCTACACCTTC. Amino acid sequence: CASSSSAVQRNYGYTF.

The CDR3 DNA reads TGTGCCAGCTCAACTTCGGACAGGGCAGCGGAAGAGACCCAGTACTTC. Its protein product is CASSTSDRAAEETQYF. The rearrangement links TRBV18 to TRBJ2-5, with 8 bases aligning to TRBD1. Looked up from germline, CDR1 is KGHSH and CDR2 is LQKENI. V was clipped by 5 bases and J by 3 bases; unmatched bases: 11. The CDR3 contains 16 residues.

As for this clone: In the same sample, other DNA sequences code for this CDR3. This rearrangement joins TRBV5-4 to TRBJ2-7; 7 positions match TRBD1. With V trimmed by 4 bases and J by 0 bases, 4 bases remained unmatched. Germline-derived CDR1 and CDR2 are SGHNT and YYREEE (reference sequence). This CDR3 spans 14 amino acids. CDR3 protein: CASSRTGSSYEQYF. The CDR3 DNA follows: TGTGCCAGCAGCCGGACAGGAAGCTCCTACGAGCAGTACTTC.

V and J are TRBV10-1 and TRBJ2-7; perhaps TRBD2 as D (6 bases). Germline V gene lookup returns CDR1 WNHNN and CDR2 SYGVQD (reference sequence). This CDR3 has 14 residues. Deletions cut 3 bases from V and 2 bases from J, with 11 bases between. CDR3 residues: CASSERAGPYEQYF. CDR3 nucleotides: TGCGCCAGCAGTGAACGTGCGGGGCCCTACGAGCAGTACTTC.

J is TRBJ1-1 and V is TRBV7-8, with D possibly being TRBD1 (5 bases). The CDR3 totals 15 residues. V was trimmed by 1 base and J by 4 bases, leaving 13 bases between them. The germline CDR1 and CDR2 sequences are SGHVS and FQNEAQ. The CDR3, as DNA: TGTGCCAGCAGCTTAGGGCAGGGTGTGGGCACTGAAGCTTTCTTT. This sequence encodes CASSLGQGVGTEAFF. Filled out from reference TRBV7-8 and TRBJ1-1, the complete variable domain reads GAGVSQSPRYKVAKRGQDVALRCDPISGHVSLFWYQQALGQGPEFLTYFQNEAQLDKSGLPSDRFFAERPEGSVSTLKIQRTQQEDSAVYLCASSLGQGVGTEAFFGQGTRLTVV.

The J gene is TRBJ2-5, the V gene TRBV6-5; D is undetermined. The germline V and J ends were trimmed by 6 bases and 5 bases, with 13 bases remaining between them. The CDR3 has 13 residues. CDR1 and CDR2 from the germline V gene are MNHEY and SVGAGI. The CDR3 region has the DNA TGTGCCAGCAGAAGACTCCTCGGGGAGACCCAGTACTTC. It yields the protein CASRRLLGETQYF.